Following are 21 T cell receptor beta chains from one sample sequenced in a study of shared clonotypes between healthy human individuals. Clones were sequenced by immunoSEQ multiplex PCR, and TCRdb holds only the in-frame ones, with some missing. The data contain a few million clones, over 90% of them singletons. The specimen was naive CD4+ T cells from PBMCs. Described subset: CD45RA+ positively selected. Receptors were obtained from a man between 18 and 29 years old in good health. Some clones in this sample may be carry-over from other donors' samples.

The chain carries TRBV7-2 and TRBJ1-1; unclear D gene. From germline, CDR1 is SGHTA and CDR2 FQGNSA. The CDR3 loop spans 14 amino acids. Trimming removed 1 base at V and 2 bases at J, with 8 bases between. CDR3 loop: CASSLVVANTEAFF. The CDR3 DNA reads TGTGCCAGCAGCTTAGTTGTCGCCAACACTGAAGCTTTCTTT.

This sequence joins TRBV4-2 and TRBJ1-2; D call uncertain. Germline CDR1 is LGHNA and CDR2 is YNFKEQ. Trimming shortened V by 0 bases and J by 5 bases, and 10 bases separated the two germline ends. CDR3 size: 14 residues. The CDR3 is CASSQENLGYGYTF. In DNA, the CDR3 is TGTGCCAGCAGCCAAGAGAACCTTGGGTATGGCTACACCTTC.

The chain employs TRBV18 and TRBJ2-7, with D tentatively TRBD1 or TRBD2 (5 bases each). The CDR3 has 14 residues. The germline CDR1 and CDR2 sequences are KGHSH and LQKENI. Trimming stripped 5 bases from V and 3 bases from J, with 14 bases between. In DNA, the CDR3 is TGTGCCAGCTCATACGGGGCTAAGGACTACGAGCAGTACTTC. This translates into CASSYGAKDYEQYF.

The chain has TRBV28 and TRBJ2-2, with 8 bases matching TRBD1. The CDR3 has 15 amino acids. The J segment lost 4 bases and the V segment lost 7 bases, leaving 8 bases of the junction unmatched. Germline CDR1 MDHEN, CDR2 SYDVKM. CDR3 nucleotide sequence: TGTGCCAGCACCCTAGGGACAGGAGCCACCGGGGAGCTGTTTTTT. It specifies CASTLGTGATGELFF.

V is TRBV28 and J is TRBJ2-7; 10 bases match TRBD1. Germline V gene data show CDR1 as MDHEN and CDR2 as SYDVKM. The CDR3 runs 16 residues. With 5 bases clipped from V and 6 bases from J, the junction kept 13 bases outside the gene matches. The CDR3: CASSPMDRGGRAEQYF. CDR3 sequence (DNA): TGTGCCAGCAGTCCCATGGACAGGGGGGGAAGGGCCGAGCAGTACTTC.

Of note for this clone: A read error may account for a junction end that differs from germline. V usage is TRBV6-6 and J usage is TRBJ2-5; perhaps TRBD1 as D (5 bases). Germline CDR1 is MNHNY and CDR2 is SVGAGI (reference sequence). This CDR3 is 13 amino acids long. CDR3 protein: CTSTRQTQETQYF. CDR3 DNA sequence: TGTACCAGCACACGACAGACGCAAGAGACCCAGTACTTC.

The chain carries TRBV5-1 and TRBJ2-7; a weak D match, TRBD2 (6 bases). The germline V gene encodes CDR1 SGHRS and CDR2 YFSETQ. Trimming shortened V by 0 bases and J by 6 bases, and 19 bases separated the two germline ends. The CDR3 spans 16 residues. Here the CDR3 reads CASSLGGLGGVTEQYF. The CDR3, as DNA: TGCGCCAGCAGCTTGGGCGGTCTCGGCGGGGTTACCGAGCAGTACTTC.

This clone was seen only once. The V gene is TRBV28, the J gene TRBJ2-5; no clear D. The V end was cut by 4 bases, the J end by 1 base, with 7 bases between. CDR1 and CDR2 (germline): MDHEN, SYDVKM. This CDR3 is built from 13 residues. CDR3 residues: CASSSVSQETQYF. CDR3 nucleotides: TGTGCCAGCAGTTCGGTTTCCCAAGAGACCCAGTACTTC. Based on the CDR3 plus reference TRBV28 and TRBJ2-5, the full variable domain is DVKVTQSSRYLVKRTGEKVFLECVQDMDHENMFWYRQDPGLGLRLIYFSYDVKMKEKGDIPEGYSVSREKKERFSLILESASTNQTSMYLCASSSVSQETQYFGPGTRLLVL.

Concerning this clone: The sample holds other DNA sequences that translate to the same CDR3. The genes are TRBV19 and TRBJ2-7, with D perhaps TRBD1 or TRBD2 (5 bases each). The CDR3 covers 11 residues. Per germline, CDR1 LNHDA and CDR2 SQIVND (reference sequence). Trimming pared 6 bases from V and 2 bases from J, leaving 5 bases between. The CDR3 protein is CASRGAYEQYF. CDR3 sequence (DNA): TGTGCCAGTAGGGGGGCCTACGAGCAGTACTTC.

This sequence joins TRBV9 and TRBJ2-1; D is perhaps TRBD1 (7 bases). The V gene lost 2 bases and the J gene lost 6 bases, with 18 bases spanning the gap. Germline V lookup: CDR1 SGDLS, CDR2 YYNGEE. This CDR3 has 16 residues. The chain's CDR3 is CASSVVGGQTINEQFF. CDR3 nucleotides: TGTGCCAGCAGCGTGGTCGGGGGACAGACTATCAATGAGCAGTTCTTC.

The J gene is TRBJ1-5, the V gene TRBV6-5; D unclear. The CDR3 is 13 residues long. Trimming cost V 7 bases and J 0 bases, with 7 bases left between them. CDR1 is MNHEY, CDR2 SVGAGI, per germline. The CDR3 protein is CASKDPSNQPQHF. In DNA, the CDR3 is TGTGCCAGCAAAGACCCTAGCAATCAGCCCCAGCATTTT.

The genes are TRBV2 and TRBJ2-3; possibly TRBD2 for D (6 bases). The V gene's germline CDR1 is SNHLY and CDR2 FYNNEI. The CDR3 is 17 residues long. Trimming removed 0 bases from V and 0 bases from J, with 13 bases in between. This chain's CDR3 is CASSEAMRGPSTDTQYF. The CDR3 coding sequence is TGTGCCAGCAGTGAAGCCATGCGGGGTCCAAGCACAGATACGCAGTATTTT.

The genes are TRBV9 and TRBJ2-5; 7 bases agree with TRBD1. The length of the CDR3 is 15 residues. From germline, CDR1 is SGDLS and CDR2 YYNGEE. V shed 0 bases and J 5 bases; nucleotides not matched to a gene: 7. The CDR3 loop reads CASSVGDSGWETQYF. The CDR3 DNA reads as TGTGCCAGCAGCGTAGGGGACAGCGGTTGGGAGACCCAGTACTTC.

J is TRBJ1-6 and V is TRBV5-1; 8 bases match TRBD1. This CDR3 region has 14 residues. CDR1 is SGHRS, CDR2 YFSETQ, per germline. V was clipped by 4 bases and J by 12 bases; unmatched bases: 9. DNA for the CDR3: TGCGCCAGCAGCCTCGGACAGGGCGACGAACCCCTCCACTTT. It translates to CASSLGQGDEPLHF.

CDR3 nucleotide sequence: TGTGCCAGCAGCTTAACTCCGGGACAGGGTTCTGAAGCTTTCTTT. This gives the protein CASSLTPGQGSEAFF. This chain connects TRBV11-2 to TRBJ1-1; 9 bases map to TRBD1. The V gene end was trimmed by 2 bases and the J gene end by 6 bases; junction bases not matched to a gene: 7. CDR1 is SGHAT, CDR2 FQNNGV, per germline. The CDR3 extends over 15 amino acids.

The DNA for the CDR3 is TGTGCCACATCCTGGGCAGGGGAAGGCTACACCTTC. It translates to CATSWAGEGYTF. The V call is TRBV11-2, the J call TRBJ1-2; the D gene is possibly TRBD1 (6 bases). This CDR3 has 12 residues. In germline, CDR1 is SGHAT, CDR2 FQNNGV. Trimming shortened V by 10 bases and J by 8 bases, and 17 bases separated the two germline ends.

About this clone: Within the sample, other DNA sequences also encode this same CDR3. This chain connects TRBV5-1 to TRBJ2-7; 7 bases are a match to TRBD1. The CDR3 totals 14 residues. Trimming took 1 base from V and 2 from J; bases not matched to a gene: 3. CDR1 SGHRS and CDR2 YFSETQ come from the germline V gene. The CDR3 DNA reads TGCGCCAGCAGCTTGACGACAGGGACCTACGAGCAGTACTTC. Translation gives CASSLTTGTYEQYF.

CDR3 protein: CASRPNGTGLRAYAGELFF. CDR3 in DNA: TGTGCAAGTCGCCCCAATGGGACCGGTCTCAGGGCGTACGCCGGGGAGCTGTTTTTT. V usage is TRBV12-2 and J usage is TRBJ2-2. TRBV12-2 is flagged as a pseudogene. The CDR3 consists of 19 residues.

The chain joins TRBV28 to TRBJ1-5; no clear D gene. The CDR3 is 18 residues long. Germline CDR1 and CDR2: MDHEN and SYDVKM. The germline V and J ends were trimmed by 8 bases and 0 bases, with 23 bases remaining between them. This CDR3 is CASLSLGGNIYSNQPQHF. CDR3 in DNA: TGTGCCAGCCTGTCCCTAGGCGGTAATATATATAGCAATCAGCCCCAGCATTTT. Full variable domain (remainder filled in from reference TRBV28 and TRBJ1-5): DVKVTQSSRYLVKRTGEKVFLECVQDMDHENMFWYRQDPGLGLRLIYFSYDVKMKEKGDIPEGYSVSREKKERFSLILESASTNQTSMYLCASLSLGGNIYSNQPQHFGDGTRLSIL.

This chain connects TRBV9 to TRBJ1-6, with D uncertain. V lost 0 bases and J lost 3, with 7 bases in between. Germline-derived CDR1 and CDR2 are SGDLS and YYNGEE. The CDR3 extends over 15 amino acids. Here the CDR3 reads CASSVVPDYNSPLHF. The CDR3 bases are TGTGCCAGCAGCGTAGTCCCAGACTATAATTCACCCCTCCACTTT.

This clone appeared once. The rearrangement links TRBV6-1 to TRBJ1-5; D gene ambiguous. Germline assignment: CDR1 MNHNS and CDR2 SASEGT. Trimming removed 5 bases at V and 6 bases at J, with 14 bases between. There are 14 residues in the CDR3. The CDR3 is CASSLTDVGQPQHF. For the CDR3, the DNA is TGTGCCAGCAGTCTTACAGACGTGGGTCAGCCCCAGCATTTT.